Presented here are 20 T cell receptor beta chains from one specimen sequenced in a study of T cell changes during pregnancy in multiple sclerosis. Profiled with immunoSEQ multiplex PCR; TCRdb holds only in-frame clones, not every one. Among over 90,000 clones listed, under 95% were seen once. The source material was peripheral blood, sampled before pregnancy. All receptors come from a female donor with multiple sclerosis, enrolled in a pregnancy study.

Here the CDR3 DNA reads TGTGCCAGCAGTGAAGCTTGGCTAGCGGGGGGCAATGAGCAGTTCTTC. Encoded protein: CASSEAWLAGGNEQFF. The J gene is TRBJ2-1, the V gene TRBV2, with 11 bases aligning to TRBD2. The V gene's germline CDR1 is SNHLY and CDR2 FYNNEI. The CDR3 consists of 16 residues. V shed 0 bases and J 6 bases; nucleotides not matched to a gene: 4.

The rearrangement links TRBV6-5 to TRBJ2-1, with 9 nucleotides matching TRBD1. Germline lookup yields CDR1 MNHEY and CDR2 SVGAGI. The CDR3 loop spans 14 amino acids. V lost 6 bases and J lost 7; bases outside the gene matches: 7. The CDR3 here is CASRGTGRDNEQFF. The CDR3 DNA reads TGTGCCAGCAGAGGGACAGGGAGAGATAATGAGCAGTTCTTC.

This rearrangement joins TRBV28 to TRBJ1-5; D not resolved. The CDR3 contains 15 residues. Trimming shortened V by 7 bases and J by 4 bases, and 17 bases separated the two germline ends. The germline V gene encodes CDR1 MDHEN and CDR2 SYDVKM. The CDR3 nucleotides read TGTGCCAGCACCCAGAGGTTGGCCGGAAATCAGCCCCAGCATTTT. Protein product: CASTQRLAGNQPQHF.

The V and J genes are TRBV27 and TRBJ2-3; 13 bases fit TRBD2. Looked up from germline, CDR1 is MNHEY and CDR2 is SMNVEV (reference sequence). CDR3 size: 16 residues. V dropped 5 bases and J dropped 4; count of bases not matched to a gene: 6. The CDR3 here is CASSPRTSGSPDTQYF. CDR3 nucleotides: TGTGCCAGCAGTCCCCGGACTAGCGGGAGCCCAGATACGCAGTATTTT.

The chain carries TRBV6-5 and TRBJ2-7; 9 positions agree with TRBD1. Germline lookup yields CDR1 MNHEY and CDR2 SVGAGI. The CDR3 runs 15 residues. V shed 5 bases and J 4 bases; nucleotides not matched to a gene: 9. CDR3 in DNA: TGTGCCAGCAGTCTCCGGGACAGGGTACATTACGAGCAGTACTTC. As protein: CASSLRDRVHYEQYF.

About this clone: The sample holds other DNA sequences that translate to the same CDR3. The V and J genes are TRBV7-3 and TRBJ1-2; the D gene is possibly TRBD1 (6 bases). V was shortened by 4 bases and J by 1 base, with 7 bases between the two germline ends. The CDR3 is 13 residues long. The germline V gene encodes CDR1 SGHTA and CDR2 FQGTGA. CDR3 sequence reads: CASSSDSNYGYTF. In DNA form, the CDR3 reads TGTGCCAGCAGCTCGGACAGTAACTATGGCTACACCTTC.

This clone was recorded a few times. This chain links TRBV4-1 with TRBJ1-2; unclear D gene. Trimming took off 1 base at V and 4 bases at J, with 10 bases between the two ends. The germline V gene encodes CDR1 MGHRA and CDR2 YSYEKL. There are 14 residues in the CDR3. This CDR3 is CASSQVGNSYGYTF. CDR3 nucleotides: TGCGCCAGCAGCCAAGTCGGGAATTCCTATGGCTACACCTTC.

The count of this clone is one. The genes are TRBV18 and TRBJ2-1; TRBD1 matches 9 bases. CDR1 and CDR2 (germline): KGHSH, LQKENI. This CDR3 comprises 16 residues. The ends lost 6 bases at V and 8 bases at J; junction bases unmatched: 14. The CDR3 coding sequence is TGTGCCAGCTCTAAAATACAGGGGGCAACTTTGTATGAGCAGTTCTTC. It translates to CASSKIQGATLYEQFF. Supplemented by reference TRBV18 and TRBJ2-1, the full variable domain reads NAGVMQNPRHLVRRRGQEARLRCSPMKGHSHVYWYRQLPEEGLKFMVYLQKENIIDESGMPKERFSAEFPKEGPSILRIQQVVRGDSAAYFCASSKIQGATLYEQFFGPGTRLTVL.

The chain carries TRBV7-9 and TRBJ2-5; D gene ambiguous. This CDR3 region has 11 residues. In germline, CDR1 is SEHNR, CDR2 FQNEAQ (reference sequence). Trimming removed 8 bases at V and 5 bases at J, with 9 bases between. The DNA for the CDR3 is TGTGCCAGCGGTATAGTCGAGACCCAGTACTTC. This gives the protein CASGIVETQYF.

This chain links TRBV19 with TRBJ2-3; no clear D. V gave up 2 bases and J gave up 6 bases, with 9 bases separating them. Germline V gene data show CDR1 as LNHDA and CDR2 as SQIVND (reference sequence). The CDR3 totals 13 residues. The chain's CDR3 is CASSITPGDTQYF. DNA for the CDR3: TGTGCCAGTAGTATAACCCCCGGGGATACGCAGTATTTT.

The chain employs TRBV9 and TRBJ2-7, with 7 bases matching TRBD2. J lost 7 bases, V lost 0 bases, and 1 base had no gene match. This CDR3 is built from 12 residues. Germline V gene lookup returns CDR1 SGDLS and CDR2 YYNGEE. The CDR3 DNA reads TGTGCCAGCAGCGTAGGGGGAGGGGAGCAGTACTTC. Amino acids: CASSVGGGEQYF.

This chain connects TRBV6-5 to TRBJ2-2, with 7 bases fitting TRBD1. The CDR3 totals 15 residues. The J segment lost 1 base and the V segment lost 6 bases, leaving 5 bases of the junction unmatched. Germline V gene data show CDR1 as MNHEY and CDR2 as SVGAGI. The CDR3 sequence is CASRGGPLNTGELFF. The CDR3 DNA reads as TGTGCCAGCAGAGGGGGCCCTCTGAACACCGGGGAGCTGTTTTTT.

The chain links TRBV5-1 to TRBJ2-5, with a possible D match to TRBD2 (6 bases). The germline CDR1 and CDR2 sequences are SGHRS and YFSETQ. The CDR3 covers 14 residues. V shed 7 bases and J shed 4 bases, with 17 bases lying between them. The CDR3 reads CASGRSGGGETQYF. Written as DNA, the CDR3 is TGCGCCAGCGGGCGTAGCGGAGGAGGAGAGACCCAGTACTTC. Variable domain in full (rest from reference TRBV5-1 and TRBJ2-5): KAGVTQTPRYLIKTRGQQVTLSCSPISGHRSVSWYQQTPGQGLQFLFEYFSETQRNKGNFPGRFSGRQFSNSRSEMNVSTLELGDSALYLCASGRSGGGETQYFGPGTRLLVL.

The genes are TRBV27 and TRBJ2-7, with a possible D match to TRBD1 (5 bases). The CDR3 has 14 amino acids. Germline V gene sequence: CDR1 MNHEY, CDR2 SMNVEV (reference sequence). V was shortened by 3 bases and J by 0 bases, with 9 bases between the two germline ends. As DNA, the CDR3 is TGTGCCAGCAGTTTTACAGGAAGCTCCTACGAGCAGTACTTC. Amino acids: CASSFTGSSYEQYF.

CDR3 sequence: CASSLTAGSSYNEQFF. The CDR3 DNA sequence: TGTGCCAGCAGCTTAACTGCAGGCAGCTCCTACAATGAGCAGTTCTTC. The chain uses TRBV7-3 and TRBJ2-1; D is ambiguous. The CDR3 has 16 residues. Germline V CDR1 and CDR2: SGHTA, FQGTGA. The V end lost 0 bases, the J end lost 0 bases, and 9 bases lay between the germline ends.

This chain links TRBV30 with TRBJ2-7; 9 bases map to TRBD1. The CDR3 length is 14 residues. The trim removed 1 base at V and 2 bases at J, leaving 3 bases unmatched. CDR1 and CDR2 from the germline V gene are GTSNPN and SVGIG (reference sequence). Here the CDR3 reads CAWSGDREPYEQYF. The CDR3 DNA is TGTGCCTGGAGTGGGGACAGGGAACCCTACGAGCAGTACTTC.

J is TRBJ2-3 and V is TRBV5-1, with a weak D call TRBD2 (5 bases). V was clipped by 0 bases and J by 4 bases, with 18 bases between them. The V gene's germline CDR1 is SGHRS and CDR2 YFSETQ. The CDR3 spans 17 residues. The CDR3 nucleotides read TGCGCCAGCAGCTTGGCCCGAGGGCTACTATCCGCAGATACGCAGTATTTT. Its translation is CASSLARGLLSADTQYF.

The chain employs TRBV5-1 and TRBJ2-3; D gene unclear. The V end lost 3 bases, the J end lost 6 bases, and 11 bases lay between the germline ends. CDR3 length: 13 residues. Germline CDR1 is SGHRS and CDR2 is YFSETQ. This CDR3 reads CASSSFPGDTQYF. Written as DNA, the CDR3 is TGCGCCAGCAGCTCATTCCCCGGGGATACGCAGTATTTT.

The chain has TRBV7-9 and TRBJ1-1; D ambiguous. Germline V gene sequence: CDR1 SEHNR, CDR2 FQNEAQ (reference sequence). The CDR3 sequence is 18 residues long. Trimming left V 4 bases short and J 0 bases short, with 21 bases between. CDR3 sequence reads: CASSSRGAYPTMNTEAFF. Written as DNA, the CDR3 is TGTGCCAGCAGCTCCCGCGGAGCCTACCCGACGATGAACACTGAAGCTTTCTTT.

The chain carries TRBV15 and TRBJ2-5; the D gene is possibly TRBD1 (5 bases). Trimming stripped 1 base from V and 2 bases from J, with 8 bases between. This CDR3 comprises 14 residues. Germline V lookup: CDR1 LNHNV, CDR2 YYDKDF (reference sequence). The CDR3 spells CATSRGGAQETQYF. CDR3 bases: TGTGCCACCAGCAGAGGTGGGGCACAAGAGACCCAGTACTTC.